Only one count was recorded for the clone carrying this T cell receptor beta chain. This entry is derived from a study of blood T cell repertoires in COVID-19. The germline V gene has CDR1 KGHSH and CDR2 LQKENI. The CDR3 has 14 amino acids. Losses at the gene ends were 4 bases for V and 3 bases for J; bases not matched to a gene: 5. Libraries were prepared by immunoSEQ multiplex PCR; TCRdb keeps only in-frame clonotypes and omits some of them. The sample consists of around 320,000 clones, about 85% of them appearing once. This sequence originates from a man younger than 30 with active or convalescent COVID-19. V gene TRBV18 combines with J gene TRBJ1-2, with 7 bases fitting TRBD1. Sequencing was carried out using peripheral blood. The CDR3 nucleotides are TGTGCCAGCTCACTACATACAGGGGACTATGGCTACACCTTC. It specifies CASSLHTGDYGYTF.